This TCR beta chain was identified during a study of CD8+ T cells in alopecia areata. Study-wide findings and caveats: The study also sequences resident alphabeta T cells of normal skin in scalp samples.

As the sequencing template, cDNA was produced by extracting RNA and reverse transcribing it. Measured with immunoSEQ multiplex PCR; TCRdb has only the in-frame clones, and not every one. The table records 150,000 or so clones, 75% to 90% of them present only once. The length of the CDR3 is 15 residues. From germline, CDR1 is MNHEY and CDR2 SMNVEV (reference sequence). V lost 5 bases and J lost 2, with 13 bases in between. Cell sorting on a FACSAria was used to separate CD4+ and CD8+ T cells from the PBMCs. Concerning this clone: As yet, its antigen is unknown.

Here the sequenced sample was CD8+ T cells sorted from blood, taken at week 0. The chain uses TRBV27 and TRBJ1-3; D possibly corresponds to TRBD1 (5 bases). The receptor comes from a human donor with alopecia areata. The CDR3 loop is CASSPRGRPGNTIYF. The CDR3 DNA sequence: TGTGCCAGCAGTCCCCGGGGGAGGCCTGGAAACACCATATATTTT.